Below are 30 T cell receptor beta chains sequenced from a single sample in a study of T-cell memory formation after mild COVID-19. TCRdb passed the 5' RACE reads through MiXCR, listing each CDR3 protein once. Of fewer than 140,000 distinct CDR3 sequences listed, 9.5% to 15% are singletons. Specimen: PBMCs or a T cell subset sorted from them (not recorded which). The source is an adult woman who had mild COVID-19 (a few samples of this study predate the infection). Cell type and time point are not known.

The rearrangement uses TRBV27 and TRBJ2-7, with D perhaps TRBD1 (5 bases). CDR1 and CDR2 (germline): MNHEY, SMNVEV (reference sequence). Trimming shortened V by 4 bases and J by 3 bases, and 13 bases separated the two germline ends. The CDR3 sequence is 14 residues long. The CDR3, as DNA: TGTGCCAGCAGTTCGCCGACAGCTTTCTACGAGCAGTACTTC. Translated, it gives CASSSPTAFYEQYF.

This chain links TRBV12-3 or TRBV12-4 with TRBJ1-1; the D is unclear. V was shortened by 5 bases and J by 7 bases, with 8 bases between the two germline ends. This CDR3 contains 11 residues. The CDR3 sequence: CASSPGREAFF. CDR3 coding DNA: TGTGCCAGCAGTCCTGGTCGTGAAGCTTTCTTT.

This clonotype was seen a few times. The gene calls are TRBV29-1 and TRBJ2-1; D unresolved. Germline V CDR1 and CDR2: SQVTM, ANQGSEA. V shed 0 bases and J shed 9 bases, with 9 bases lying between them. This CDR3 spans 12 amino acids. The CDR3, as DNA: TGCAGCGTTGAAGATCGACCATCTGAGCAGTTCTTC. Its protein product is CSVEDRPSEQFF.

CDR3 sequence: CASSPRGAAAVEQFF. The CDR3 DNA sequence: TGTGCCAGCTCACCAAGGGGCGCGGCGGCCGTTGAGCAGTTCTTC. V is TRBV18 and J is TRBJ2-1; the D gene is possibly TRBD1 (5 bases). This CDR3 has 15 amino acids. Germline V gene sequence: CDR1 KGHSH, CDR2 LQKENI. V lost 2 bases, J lost 9 bases, and 17 bases lay in between.

The chain employs TRBV12-3 or TRBV12-4 and TRBJ1-6, with 8 nucleotides matching TRBD1. The CDR3 runs 17 residues. The V and J ends lost 5 bases and 6 bases, in that order; junction bases with no gene match: 12. The CDR3 DNA reads TGTGCCAGCAGTGCGACAGGGGCCGTAATTGGTAATTCACCCCTCCACTTT. Its protein product is CASSATGAVIGNSPLHF.

The rearrangement links TRBV5-1 to TRBJ2-2; tentative D call: TRBD1 (6 bases). The length of the CDR3 is 16 residues. Trimming took 4 bases from V and 1 from J, leaving 14 bases between them. CDR1 and CDR2 from the germline V gene are SGHRS and YFSETQ. The CDR3 loop reads CASSPPGTLNTGELFF. In nucleotides, the CDR3 is TGCGCCAGCAGCCCACCCGGGACACTGAACACCGGGGAGCTGTTTTTT.

This clonotype was observed a few times. This chain connects TRBV9 to TRBJ2-7; the D gene is possibly TRBD2 (5 bases). Trimming left V 3 bases short and J 1 base short, with 17 bases between. CDR3 length equals 16 residues. Germline V gene sequence: CDR1 SGDLS, CDR2 YYNGEE. CDR3 in amino acids: CASSGDSTTGSYEQYF. The CDR3 region has the DNA TGTGCCAGCAGCGGGGATTCGACAACGGGGTCCTACGAGCAGTACTTC. The full variable domain, with the rest looked up from reference TRBV9 and TRBJ2-7, is DSGVTQTPKHLITATGQRVTLRCSPRSGDLSVYWYQQSLDQGLQFLIQYYNGEERAKGNILERFSAQQFPDLHSELNLSSLELGDSALYFCASSGDSTTGSYEQYFGPGTRLTVT.

This clonotype was observed a handful of times. The chain recombines TRBV3-1 with TRBJ2-7; TRBD1 matches 9 bases. Germline V gene lookup returns CDR1 LGHDT and CDR2 YNNKEL (reference sequence). This CDR3 has 14 residues. The V gene end was trimmed by 5 bases and the J gene end by 6 bases; junction bases not matched to a gene: 8. The CDR3 loop is CASSSGTGTSEQYF. CDR3 nucleotide sequence: TGTGCCAGCAGCTCCGGGACAGGGACGAGCGAGCAGTACTTC.

This clonotype showed up many times. The chain combines TRBV5-1 with TRBJ2-7; 9 bases match TRBD1. Unmatched junction bases numbered 13, after V lost 4 bases and J lost 2 bases. Germline CDR1 and CDR2: SGHRS and YFSETQ. The CDR3 is 17 residues long. CDR3 sequence reads: CASSLSTGQGTAYEQYF. In nucleotides, the CDR3 is TGCGCCAGCAGCCTGAGCACCGGACAGGGGACAGCCTACGAGCAGTACTTC.

This clonotype was picked up many times. V is TRBV7-9 and J is TRBJ2-6; D assignment may be TRBD1 or TRBD2 (5 bases each). The length of the CDR3 is 19 residues. Deletions cut 4 bases from V and 0 bases from J, with 19 bases between. Germline values: CDR1 SEHNR, CDR2 FQNEAQ (reference sequence). The CDR3 spells CASSSYLSGTPSGANVLTF. The DNA of the CDR3 is TGTGCCAGCAGCTCATACCTATCCGGGACCCCCTCTGGGGCCAACGTCCTGACTTTC.

The gene calls are TRBV6-5 and TRBJ2-1; 7 positions agree with TRBD2. Germline CDR1 and CDR2: MNHEY and SVGAGI. V was pared by 8 bases and J by 6 bases, with 4 bases of the junction left unmatched. This CDR3 spans 12 amino acids. CDR3 loop: CASRTRGNEQFF. In DNA, the CDR3 is TGTGCCAGCCGGACTAGGGGCAATGAGCAGTTCTTC.

This clonotype was seen a handful of times. The V call is TRBV5-1, the J call TRBJ2-1, with D hard to call. The CDR3 has 14 residues. V lost 0 bases, J lost 6 bases, and 10 bases lay in between. From germline, CDR1 is SGHRS and CDR2 YFSETQ. CDR3 in DNA: TGCGCCAGCAGCTTGGGCAAGGTGTTCAATGAGCAGTTCTTC. The encoded protein is CASSLGKVFNEQFF. Using reference TRBV5-1 and TRBJ2-1 for the parts outside the CDR3, the full variable domain is KAGVTQTPRYLIKTRGQQVTLSCSPISGHRSVSWYQQTPGQGLQFLFEYFSETQRNKGNFPGRFSGRQFSNSRSEMNVSTLELGDSALYLCASSLGKVFNEQFFGPGTRLTVL.

This clonotype came up a few times. The V call is TRBV7-9, the J call TRBJ2-1, with 7 nucleotides matching TRBD2. Germline assignment: CDR1 SEHNR and CDR2 FQNEAQ (reference sequence). The CDR3 has 16 residues. The ends lost 1 base at V and 7 bases at J; junction bases unmatched: 10. CDR3 sequence: CASSLGDYLGGNEQFF. CDR3 DNA: TGTGCCAGCAGCTTAGGGGACTACCTGGGGGGAAATGAGCAGTTCTTC.

This clonotype was seen only a few times. The CDR3: CASSLGQGRTEAFF. In DNA, the CDR3 is TGTGCCAGCAGCCTAGGACAGGGTAGGACTGAAGCTTTCTTT. This sequence joins TRBV7-9 and TRBJ1-1; 8 bases line up with TRBD1. The V and J ends lost 5 bases and 5 bases, in that order; junction bases with no gene match: 7. This CDR3 contains 14 residues. Germline V gene sequence: CDR1 SEHNR, CDR2 FQNEAQ (reference sequence).

This clonotype was detected many times. J is TRBJ2-1 and V is TRBV19; D remains ambiguous. The CDR3 extends over 15 amino acids. Germline values: CDR1 LNHDA, CDR2 SQIVND (reference sequence). Trimming cost V 1 base and J 2 bases, with 9 bases left between them. This CDR3 is CASSIAGGAYNEQFF. CDR3 coding DNA: TGTGCCAGTAGTATAGCGGGTGGGGCCTACAATGAGCAGTTCTTC.

The chain recombines TRBV9 with TRBJ2-1; 12 nucleotides line up with TRBD2. With V trimmed by 3 bases and J by 9 bases, 7 bases remained unmatched. Looked up from germline, CDR1 is SGDLS and CDR2 is YYNGEE. The CDR3 spans 15 residues. CDR3 DNA sequence: TGTGCCAGCAGCGGGACTAGCGGGAAGTGGGGTGAGCAGTTCTTC. The encoded protein is CASSGTSGKWGEQFF.

This clonotype was counted between two and nine times. This sequence joins TRBV29-1 and TRBJ1-1, with D possibly being TRBD1 (5 bases). CDR3 length: 14 residues. Trimming took 3 bases from V and 1 from J, leaving 12 bases between them. The germline CDR1 and CDR2 sequences are SQVTM and ANQGSEA. CDR3 nucleotide sequence: TGCAGCGTTGATTGGACAAATTGGAACACTGAAGCTTTCTTT. It yields the protein CSVDWTNWNTEAFF.

The V gene is TRBV7-9, the J gene TRBJ2-2; 9 bases are a match to TRBD2. From germline, CDR1 is SEHNR and CDR2 FQNEAQ (reference sequence). This CDR3 contains 17 residues. J lost 3 bases, V lost 5 bases, and 10 bases had no gene match. The CDR3 loop reads CASSPLGLAGYTGELFF. CDR3 coding DNA: TGTGCCAGCAGCCCCCTGGGGCTAGCGGGATACACCGGGGAGCTGTTTTTT.

This clonotype was counted between two and nine times. The chain joins TRBV6-5 to TRBJ1-6, with unresolved D. Trimming took 2 bases from V and 4 from J, leaving 12 bases between them. The germline V gene has CDR1 MNHEY and CDR2 SVGAGI. The CDR3 has 16 residues. CDR3 sequence (DNA): TGTGCCAGCAGTTACGAATTACACACTTATAATTCACCCCTCCACTTT. It encodes CASSYELHTYNSPLHF.

The V and J genes are TRBV27 and TRBJ1-1; D not certain. Germline V gives CDR1 MNHEY, CDR2 SMNVEV (reference sequence). The CDR3 runs to 13 residues. V gave up 2 bases and J gave up 5 bases, with 9 bases separating them. This CDR3 is CASSLASFTEAFF. DNA for the CDR3: TGTGCCAGCAGTTTAGCAAGTTTTACTGAAGCTTTCTTT.

This clonotype was seen repeatedly, ten times or more. At one end, the junction sequence differs from germline, possibly due to a read error. The chain couples TRBV6-6 to TRBJ2-5, with D possibly TRBD1 on 6 matching bases. The CDR3 is made up of 12 amino acids. The germline gives CDR1 MNHNY, CDR2 SVGAGI (reference sequence). CDR3 coding DNA: TGTGCCAGCAGTCCTTTTGGGGACACTGGCGCCTTC. Translated: CASSPFGDTGAF.

This clonotype came up a few times. The chain has TRBV7-2 and TRBJ2-7, with 8 bases fitting TRBD2. CDR3 length: 15 residues. The V gene's germline CDR1 is SGHTA and CDR2 FQGNSA. The J segment lost 5 bases and the V segment lost 1 base, leaving 7 bases of the junction unmatched. CDR3 sequence: CASSLVGGRTHEQYF. Here the CDR3 DNA reads TGTGCCAGCAGCTTAGTGGGCGGGAGGACCCACGAGCAGTACTTC.

This sequence joins TRBV5-6 and TRBJ2-2; D might be TRBD1 or TRBD2, each matching 5 bases. CDR1 is SGHDT, CDR2 YYEEEE, per germline. The germline V and J ends were trimmed by 1 base and 3 bases, with 13 bases remaining between them. The CDR3 totals 16 residues. The CDR3 sequence is CASSLRGAIYTGELFF. CDR3 DNA: TGTGCCAGCAGCTTGAGAGGGGCGATTTACACCGGGGAGCTGTTTTTT. The full variable domain, rest sourced from reference TRBV5-6 and TRBJ2-2, is DAGVTQSPTHLIKTRGQQVTLRCSPKSGHDTVSWYQQALGQGPQFIFQYYEEEERQRGNFPDRFSGHQFPNYSSELNVNALLLGDSALYLCASSLRGAIYTGELFFGEGSRLTVL.

This clonotype was seen a few times. V usage is TRBV20-1 and J usage is TRBJ2-7, with 7 bases lining up with TRBD1. The CDR3 consists of 15 residues. Germline V gene data show CDR1 as DFQATT and CDR2 as SNEGSKA (reference sequence). V was pared by 4 bases and J by 0 bases, with 9 bases of the junction left unmatched. The CDR3 sequence: CSAKPPGQISYEQYF. The CDR3 region has the DNA TGCAGTGCTAAACCACCGGGACAGATCTCCTACGAGCAGTACTTC.

V gene TRBV7-3 combines with J gene TRBJ2-1, with D tentatively TRBD2 (7 bases). Trimming stripped 2 bases from V and 2 bases from J, with 16 bases between. CDR3 length equals 17 residues. The germline gives CDR1 SGHTA, CDR2 FQGTGA. CDR3: CASSLLGGDAPYNEQFF. The CDR3 bases are TGTGCCAGCAGCTTATTAGGGGGGGACGCCCCCTACAATGAGCAGTTCTTC.

This clonotype was recorded a few times. This chain joins TRBV24-1 and TRBJ2-5; no clear D. The length of the CDR3 is 15 residues. V shed 0 bases and J shed 3 bases, with 10 bases lying between them. The germline gives CDR1 KGHDR, CDR2 SFDVKD. Written as DNA, the CDR3 is TGTGCCACCAGTGATTTGCAGGACGGAGAAGAGACCCAGTACTTC. It encodes CATSDLQDGEETQYF.

This chain joins TRBV7-9 and TRBJ2-7; the D gene is possibly TRBD2 (6 bases). V was trimmed by 1 base and J by 3 bases, leaving 16 bases between them. Germline-derived CDR1 and CDR2 are SEHNR and FQNEAQ (reference sequence). CDR3 length equals 16 residues. The CDR3 sequence is CASSLEGGLLYYEQYF. The CDR3 DNA follows: TGTGCCAGCAGCTTAGAGGGAGGACTGCTATACTACGAGCAGTACTTC.

The chain has TRBV27 and TRBJ2-7; D may be TRBD1 (5 bases). The ends were cut back, 3 bases at V and 3 bases at J, with 12 bases in the middle. CDR3 length: 14 amino acids. From germline, CDR1 is MNHEY and CDR2 SMNVEV (reference sequence). For the CDR3, the DNA is TGTGCCAGCAGTTTCCACAGGTCTTTCTACGAGCAGTACTTC. It translates to CASSFHRSFYEQYF.

Ten or more counts support this clonotype. The V gene is TRBV29-1, the J gene TRBJ2-5; D not resolved. Germline V CDR1 and CDR2: SQVTM, ANQGSEA. This CDR3 is built from 12 residues. V was clipped by 0 bases and J by 5 bases, with 7 bases between them. The CDR3 protein is CSVEDNTETQYF. DNA of the CDR3: TGCAGCGTTGAAGATAATACGGAGACCCAGTACTTC.

The chain couples TRBV4-2 to TRBJ2-5; D perhaps matches TRBD2 (5 bases). With 0 bases removed from V and 5 bases from J, the gap between germline ends came to 7 bases. Per the germline V gene, CDR1 is LGHNA and CDR2 is YNFKEQ. This CDR3 comprises 13 residues. In nucleotides, the CDR3 is TGTGCCAGCAGCCAAGATCCTAGCGAGACCCAGTACTTC. Encoded protein: CASSQDPSETQYF.